Sequencing of this T cell receptor beta chain was carried out in a study of blood T cell repertoires in COVID-19. Study background: PBMCs, B-cell-depleted T cells, or T cells were the source of the cDNA or gDNA that made up the material.

The CDR3 consists of 15 residues. The V and J ends lost 8 bases and 1 base respectively, with 17 bases between them. Germline assignment: CDR1 SNHLY and CDR2 FYNNEI. This table comes from immunoSEQ multiplex PCR, and its TCRdb copy is limited to in-frame clones, with some not included. The sample lists tens of thousands of clones; around 91% were seen once. This clonotype was sampled from a human donor in a cohort sampled during active COVID-19. Sequenced: peripheral blood. The chain combines TRBV2 with TRBJ1-1, with D unresolved. Written as DNA, the CDR3 is TGTGCCAGCTCGCGGGAAGGTCCCCCGAACACTGAAGCTTTCTTT. Encoded protein: CASSREGPPNTEAFF.